The clone carrying this T cell receptor (beta chain) turned up a few times. The data were produced by immunoSEQ multiplex PCR, yet TCRdb's version contains in-frame clones alone and is incomplete. The sample holds about 140,000 clones, over 80% seen once. This entry is derived from a study of T cell responses to AZD1222 COVID-19 vaccine. The material was peripheral blood, obtained 28 days after the second AZD1222 dose. The TCR sequence derives from an adult who received the AZD1222 COVID-19 vaccine.

CDR3 loop: CASNRARGSSYNEQFF. CDR3 DNA sequence: TGTGCCAGCAACCGAGCGCGGGGGAGCTCCTACAATGAGCAGTTCTTC. The chain recombines TRBV7-9 with TRBJ2-1; TRBD2 agrees at 7 bases. The CDR3 spans 16 residues. CDR1 and CDR2 (germline): SEHNR, FQNEAQ (reference sequence). The V segment lost 7 bases and the J segment 0 bases; nucleotides outside the gene matches: 9. The whole variable domain, filled in from reference TRBV7-9 and TRBJ2-1, reads DTGVSQNPRHKITKRGQNVTFRCDPISEHNRLYWYRQTLGQGPEFLTYFQNEAQLEKSRLLSDRFSAERPKGSFSTLEIQRTEQGDSAMYLCASNRARGSSYNEQFFGPGTRLTVL.